One sample yielded the 30 T cell receptor beta chains listed below, sequenced in a study of T-cell reconstitution after alpha-beta-depleted transplantation in children. Unique molecular identifiers were built into the TCRbeta library. TCRdb re-derived calls from the PCR reads in MiXCR, one entry per CDR3 protein. This table has about 370,000 distinct CDR3 sequences, roughly 21% appearing once. Source: PBMCs from the stem cell graft donor, taken from the stem cell graft. The receptors were gathered from a human donor who donated a stem cell graft to a child with acute myeloid leukemia.

Notes on this clonotype: Being one base from a much bigger clone, this may be a read error. The genes are TRBV29-1 and TRBJ1-5, with TRBD1 matching 7 bases. The germline CDR1 and CDR2 sequences are SQVTM and ANQGSEA. The J segment lost 7 bases and the V segment lost 6 bases, leaving 6 bases of the junction unmatched. CDR3 length: 12 amino acids. The CDR3: CSVGDSAQPQHF. In DNA form, the CDR3 reads TGCAGCGTGGGGGACAGCGCGCAGCCCCAGCATTTT.

This clonotype was counted ten times or more. V gene TRBV29-1 combines with J gene TRBJ2-5; D gene ambiguous. V shed 7 bases and J shed 5 bases, with 23 bases lying between them. The CDR3 sequence is 15 residues long. The germline V gene encodes CDR1 SQVTM and CDR2 ANQGSEA. CDR3 loop: CSAAIGRDVGETQYF. The DNA for the CDR3 is TGCAGCGCCGCGATCGGTAGAGATGTCGGGGAGACCCAGTACTTC.

V usage is TRBV5-1 and J usage is TRBJ2-1; 8 nucleotides align to TRBD1. From germline, CDR1 is SGHRS and CDR2 YFSETQ. V shed 0 bases, J shed 4 bases, and the junction held 6 bases outside the gene matches. This CDR3 is 16 amino acids long. As DNA, the CDR3 is TGCGCCAGCAGCTTGGGGGCAGGGGGCGTTTACAATGAGCAGTTCTTC. Translation gives CASSLGAGGVYNEQFF.

This clonotype was detected a few times. This chain uses TRBV12-3 or TRBV12-4 with TRBJ2-7, with 8 bases fitting TRBD1. J gave up 3 bases and V 7 bases, and 8 bases lay outside the gene matches. The CDR3 runs to 14 residues. In DNA, the CDR3 is TGTGCCAGCACCCCCACGACAGGGGACTACGAGCAGTACTTC. It encodes CASTPTTGDYEQYF.

The chain joins TRBV20-1 to TRBJ1-1; TRBD1 agrees at 12 bases. Per the germline V gene, CDR1 is DFQATT and CDR2 is SNEGSKA (reference sequence). Trimming took 0 bases from V and 0 from J; bases not matched to a gene: 8. There are 18 residues in the CDR3. The CDR3, as DNA: TGCAGTGCTAGAGATTTGCGGGGACAGGGGGCCTTGAACACTGAAGCTTTCTTT. Residues: CSARDLRGQGALNTEAFF.

This chain connects TRBV4-3 to TRBJ2-1; TRBD2 aligns across 8 bases. There are 18 residues in the CDR3. From germline, CDR1 is LGHNA and CDR2 YSLEER. V gave up 1 base and J gave up 5 bases; unmatched junction bases: 13. CDR3 sequence reads: CASSQVPAGSGGDNEQFF. CDR3 DNA sequence: TGCGCCAGCAGCCAAGTTCCGGCAGGGAGCGGGGGTGACAATGAGCAGTTCTTC.

The CDR3 bases are TGCAGTGCTAGAGTAACAGGGAGCTCCTACAATGAGCAGTTCTTC. Protein: CSARVTGSSYNEQFF. This chain connects TRBV20-1 to TRBJ2-1, with D tentatively TRBD1 (6 bases). The CDR3 loop spans 15 amino acids. V was pared by 1 base and J by 0 bases, with 10 bases between. Germline V gene lookup returns CDR1 DFQATT and CDR2 SNEGSKA (reference sequence).

This clonotype showed up just a few times. The rearrangement uses TRBV25-1 and TRBJ2-1; D possibly corresponds to TRBD2 (5 bases). Germline CDR1 and CDR2: MGHDK and SYGVNS. Trimming removed 6 bases from V and 4 bases from J, with 7 bases in between. This CDR3 region has 12 residues. Here the CDR3 reads CASREGYNEQFF. The CDR3, as DNA: TGTGCCAGCAGAGAGGGTTACAATGAGCAGTTCTTC.

The chain is built from TRBV5-1 and TRBJ1-1; no reliable D call. V was shortened by 4 bases and J by 1 base, with 11 bases between the two germline ends. CDR1 is SGHRS, CDR2 YFSETQ, per germline. This CDR3 has 14 residues. The CDR3 DNA reads TGCGCCAGCAGCCGGAACAACCCGAACACTGAAGCTTTCTTT. Residues: CASSRNNPNTEAFF.

For the CDR3, the DNA is TGTGCCAGCAGTAGCAGGGCCATGAACACTGAAGCTTTCTTT. Protein product: CASSSRAMNTEAFF. The rearrangement links TRBV28 to TRBJ1-1, with a weak D call TRBD1 (5 bases). Trimming took off 5 bases at V and 0 bases at J, with 10 bases between the two ends. CDR1 is MDHEN and CDR2 is SYDVKM in the germline V gene. This CDR3 has 14 amino acids.

The chain uses TRBV12-3 or TRBV12-4 and TRBJ2-3, with 8 bases lining up with TRBD2. J lost 0 bases, V lost 6 bases, and 5 bases had no gene match. The CDR3 loop spans 15 amino acids. This CDR3 is CASSQLAVSTDTQYF. The CDR3, as DNA: TGTGCCAGCAGCCAACTAGCGGTTAGCACAGATACGCAGTATTTT.

V and J are TRBV7-2 and TRBJ2-3, with 10 nucleotides matching TRBD2. CDR1 is SGHTA and CDR2 is FQGNSA in the germline V gene. Trimming cost V 5 bases and J 5 bases; bases outside gene matches: 10. The CDR3 extends over 16 amino acids. CDR3 coding DNA: TGTGCCAGCAGCACCAGACTAGCGGGTTCCGTAGATACGCAGTATTTT. Its protein is CASSTRLAGSVDTQYF.

The table lists this clonotype with many counts. The J gene is TRBJ2-1, the V gene TRBV29-1, with D hard to call. The CDR3 length is 14 residues. CDR1 is SQVTM, CDR2 ANQGSEA, per germline. V was trimmed by 4 bases and J by 0 bases, leaving 10 bases between them. This CDR3 reads CSVVHLGSYNEQFF. In DNA, the CDR3 is TGCAGCGTTGTCCATTTGGGCTCCTACAATGAGCAGTTCTTC.

The chain has TRBV3-1 and TRBJ2-1; 9 bases align to TRBD2. The germline V gene encodes CDR1 LGHDT and CDR2 YNNKEL (reference sequence). The length of the CDR3 is 16 residues. V lost 0 bases to trimming and J lost 3 bases; unmatched junction nucleotides: 3. The CDR3 DNA sequence: TGTGCCAGCAGCCAAGAAAGACTAGCGGTCTACAATGAGCAGTTCTTC. It specifies CASSQERLAVYNEQFF.

This clonotype was counted at least ten times. V and J are TRBV7-2 and TRBJ2-1; 8 bases line up with TRBD2. Germline trimming cut 3 bases from V and 4 bases from J; bases unmatched to any gene: 5. Germline lookup yields CDR1 SGHTA and CDR2 FQGNSA. CDR3 length: 15 amino acids. The CDR3: CASSFAGLEYNEQFF. In DNA form, the CDR3 reads TGTGCCAGCAGCTTCGCGGGACTAGAATACAATGAGCAGTTCTTC.

J is TRBJ2-2 and V is TRBV29-1, with a weak D call TRBD2 (6 bases). Per germline, CDR1 SQVTM and CDR2 ANQGSEA. Trimming stripped 6 bases from V and 2 bases from J, with 16 bases between. This CDR3 spans 15 amino acids. CDR3 nucleotide sequence: TGCAGCGTCGCCGGGAGTGGTTCCAACACCGGGGAGCTGTTTTTT. Translating gives CSVAGSGSNTGELFF.

This clonotype was seen many times. This rearrangement joins TRBV4-2 to TRBJ2-2; D call uncertain. Germline values: CDR1 LGHNA, CDR2 YNFKEQ. The CDR3 totals 15 residues. V was clipped by 1 base and J by 4 bases, with 10 bases between them. CDR3 nucleotides: TGTGCCAGCAGCCAAGGGCGTAGGTCCACCGGGGAGCTGTTTTTT. This gives the protein CASSQGRRSTGELFF.

The sample holds a few counts of this clonotype. This chain links TRBV7-8 with TRBJ2-7; tentatively, D is TRBD1 (5 bases). The CDR3 consists of 14 residues. Germline V gene sequence: CDR1 SGHVS, CDR2 FQNEAQ. Trimming shortened V by 0 bases and J by 3 bases, and 9 bases separated the two germline ends. The CDR3 coding sequence is TGTGCCAGCAGCTTAGCGAACCAGGGCTACGAGCAGTACTTC. It specifies CASSLANQGYEQYF.

This chain's CDR3 is CASSELGGSYNEQFF. In DNA form, the CDR3 reads TGTGCCAGCAGTGAGTTAGGGGGATCCTACAATGAGCAGTTCTTC. V is TRBV25-1 and J is TRBJ2-1; perhaps TRBD1 as D (6 bases). CDR3 size: 15 residues. Germline assignment: CDR1 MGHDK and CDR2 SYGVNS. Trimming cost V 3 bases and J 1 base, with 10 bases left between them.

This clonotype came up a few times. This rearrangement joins TRBV6-5 to TRBJ2-4, with D perhaps TRBD2 (6 bases). Trimming took 1 base from V and 6 from J, leaving 16 bases between them. The CDR3 is 16 residues long. Germline CDR1 MNHEY, CDR2 SVGAGI. This CDR3 is CASSYFSGTRGNIQYF. In DNA form, the CDR3 reads TGTGCCAGCAGTTACTTCTCCGGGACTCGTGGAAACATTCAGTACTTC.

The J gene is TRBJ2-5, the V gene TRBV11-1, with 9 bases fitting TRBD2. Germline CDR1 and CDR2: SGHAT and FQDESV (reference sequence). This CDR3 has 14 residues. Trimming took 3 bases from V and 5 from J; bases not matched to a gene: 4. This CDR3 reads CASSFIAGVETQYF. DNA for the CDR3: TGTGCCAGCAGCTTTATAGCGGGAGTGGAGACCCAGTACTTC.

This clonotype was counted a few times. V is TRBV5-1 and J is TRBJ2-7; the D gene is possibly TRBD1 (6 bases). V was clipped by 0 bases and J by 2 bases, with 9 bases between them. The CDR3 has 14 residues. Germline values: CDR1 SGHRS, CDR2 YFSETQ. For the CDR3, the DNA is TGCGCCAGCAGCTTGGGACAGGAAGCCTACGAGCAGTACTTC. Its translation: CASSLGQEAYEQYF.

In this sample, this clonotype turned up many times. V usage is TRBV12-3 or TRBV12-4 and J usage is TRBJ2-2, with 7 bases lining up with TRBD1. The junction had 10 bases not matched to a gene; V was cut back by 6 bases and J by 0 bases. This CDR3 is 17 amino acids long. CDR3 sequence (DNA): TGTGCCAGCAGCCCCGGGACAGCCTCAACGAACACCGGGGAGCTGTTTTTT. Protein product: CASSPGTASTNTGELFF.

There are a few counts of this clonotype. This chain connects TRBV12-3 or TRBV12-4 to TRBJ1-1; D may be TRBD1 (5 bases). V lost 4 bases and J lost 11, with 14 bases in between. This CDR3 has 12 residues. The CDR3 nucleotides read TGTGCCAGCAGTTCCAGGGCGGAGGGGGCTTTCTTT. It encodes CASSSRAEGAFF.

The genes are TRBV20-1 and TRBJ2-1; 10 nucleotides agree with TRBD2. Per the germline V gene, CDR1 is DFQATT and CDR2 is SNEGSKA (reference sequence). The length of the CDR3 is 16 residues. Trimming removed 3 bases from V and 4 bases from J; junction bases left unmatched: 9. The DNA for the CDR3 is TGCAGTGCTAGGTTCGGAGGTAGCGGGGGGTACAATGAGCAGTTCTTC. Its translation is CSARFGGSGGYNEQFF.

J is TRBJ2-7 and V is TRBV28; 8 nucleotides line up with TRBD2. After removal of 6 bases from V and 4 bases from J, the junction contained 11 bases not matched to a gene. Germline loops: CDR1 MDHEN, CDR2 SYDVKM. The CDR3 is 15 residues long. The CDR3 reads CASSIELADFYEQYF. DNA for the CDR3: TGTGCCAGCAGCATTGAACTAGCGGATTTTTACGAGCAGTACTTC. The variable domain in full, with the rest retrieved from reference TRBV28 and TRBJ2-7, is DVKVTQSSRYLVKRTGEKVFLECVQDMDHENMFWYRQDPGLGLRLIYFSYDVKMKEKGDIPEGYSVSREKKERFSLILESASTNQTSMYLCASSIELADFYEQYFGPGTRLTVT.

V gene TRBV12-3 or TRBV12-4 combines with J gene TRBJ2-3; D may be TRBD2 (6 bases). CDR3 length: 15 residues. V shed 4 bases and J shed 2 bases, with 13 bases lying between them. CDR3 bases: TGTGCCAGCAGTTCCGCCAGGAGGGACACAGATACGCAGTATTTT. Translating it yields CASSSARRDTDTQYF.

The chain joins TRBV4-3 to TRBJ2-7; maybe TRBD1 (7 bases). V lost 0 bases to trimming and J lost 2 bases, with 11 bases between them. Germline assignment: CDR1 LGHNA and CDR2 YSLEER. The CDR3 has 15 amino acids. The chain's CDR3 is CASSQDRGRTYEQYF. CDR3 nucleotides: TGCGCCAGCAGCCAAGACAGGGGGAGGACCTACGAGCAGTACTTC.

The chain is built from TRBV6-5 and TRBJ2-1, with 12 bases lining up with TRBD2. Looked up from germline, CDR1 is MNHEY and CDR2 is SVGAGI. This CDR3 contains 16 residues. V lost 2 bases to trimming and J lost 8 bases; unmatched junction nucleotides: 7. CDR3 sequence: CASSYQTSGSVHEQFF. CDR3 sequence (DNA): TGTGCCAGCAGTTACCAGACTAGCGGGAGTGTCCATGAGCAGTTCTTC.

This clonotype was counted a few times. This rearrangement joins TRBV11-2 to TRBJ1-6; maybe TRBD1 (6 bases). Between the trimmed V and J ends, which lost 5 bases and 7 bases, there was a span of 12 bases. CDR1 SGHAT and CDR2 FQNNGV come from the germline V gene. The CDR3 has 14 amino acids. The CDR3 DNA follows: TGTGCCAGCAGCCGACACAGGGCGAATTCACCCCTCCACTTT. Translated: CASSRHRANSPLHF.